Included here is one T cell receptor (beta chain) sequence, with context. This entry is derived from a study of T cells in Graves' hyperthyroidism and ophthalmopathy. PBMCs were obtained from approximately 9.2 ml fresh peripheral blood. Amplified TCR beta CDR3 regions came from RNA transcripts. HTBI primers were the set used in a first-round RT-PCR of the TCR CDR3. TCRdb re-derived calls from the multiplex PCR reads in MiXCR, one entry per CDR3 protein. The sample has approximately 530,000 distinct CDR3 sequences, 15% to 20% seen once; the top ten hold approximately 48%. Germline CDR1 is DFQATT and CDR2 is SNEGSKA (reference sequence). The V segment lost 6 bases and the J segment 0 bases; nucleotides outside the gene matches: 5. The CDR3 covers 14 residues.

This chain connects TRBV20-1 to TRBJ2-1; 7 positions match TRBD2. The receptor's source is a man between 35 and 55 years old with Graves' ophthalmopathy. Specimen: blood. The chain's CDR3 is CSAQLAISYNEQFF. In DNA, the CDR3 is TGCAGTGCGCAACTAGCGATCTCCTACAATGAGCAGTTCTTC.